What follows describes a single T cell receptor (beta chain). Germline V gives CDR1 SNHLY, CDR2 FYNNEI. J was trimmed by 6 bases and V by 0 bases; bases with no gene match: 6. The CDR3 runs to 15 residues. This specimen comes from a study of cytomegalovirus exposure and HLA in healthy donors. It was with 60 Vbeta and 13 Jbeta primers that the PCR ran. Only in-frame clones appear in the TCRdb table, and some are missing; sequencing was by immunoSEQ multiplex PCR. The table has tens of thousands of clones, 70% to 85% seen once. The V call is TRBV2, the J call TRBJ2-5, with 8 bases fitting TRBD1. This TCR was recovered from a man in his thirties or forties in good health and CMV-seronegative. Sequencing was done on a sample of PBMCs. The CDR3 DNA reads TGTGCCAGCAGTGAAGCGGTTGACAGGGGACAGACCCAGTACTTC. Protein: CASSEAVDRGQTQYF.